The T cell receptor beta chain described here comes from a study of Graves' ophthalmopathy and Graves' hyperthyroidism. Study context: Untreated patients at initial diagnosis provided peripheral blood. Findings and caveats of the study: Blood was where most expanded thyroid clonotypes above 0.001 frequency also turned up.

RNA transcripts were the source from which TCR beta CDR3 regions were amplified. First-round RT-PCR used HTBI primers; second-round multiplex PCR followed. A single record per CDR3 protein comes from TCRdb applying MiXCR to the multiplex PCR reads. The table includes around 170,000 distinct CDR3 sequences, approximately 40% detected once. V lost 2 bases and J lost 4, with 20 bases in between. This CDR3 has 17 residues. Germline-derived CDR1 and CDR2 are SGHNT and YENEEA. This clonotype was found many times. Its antigen is currently unknown. Moderate-to-severe activity, with CAS ≥3, NOSPECS ≥4 and duration under 3 months, characterized the donors with ophthalmopathy.

The TCR originated in a woman in her 40s with Graves' ophthalmopathy. The chain combines TRBV11-3 with TRBJ1-2, with D possibly being TRBD1 (5 bases). What was sequenced was peripheral blood. The CDR3 DNA reads TGTGCCAGCAGCTTATACAAGGGGTCGCAAAGGAGCTATGGCTACACCTTC. Translated: CASSLYKGSQRSYGYTF.